The entry that follows covers one T cell receptor beta chain sequence. The sample originates from a study of OX40 agonist ivuxolimab in advanced cancers. The trim removed 6 bases at V and 3 bases at J, leaving 9 bases unmatched. The CDR3 is 16 residues long. Germline V gene sequence: CDR1 MGHDK, CDR2 SYGVNS. Only in-frame clones appear in the TCRdb table, and some are missing; sequencing was by immunoSEQ multiplex PCR. The sample has roughly 48,000 clones; approximately 87% are singletons. The sample here was CD4+ or CD8+ T cells sorted from blood, taken in a trial of the OX40 agonist ivuxolimab. The chain recombines TRBV25-1 with TRBJ2-3, with 10 bases lining up with TRBD2. The clonotype comes from an adult with an advanced solid tumor such as melanoma, head and neck, liver or kidney cancer. The CDR3 sequence: CASSPLAGDKTDTQYF. CDR3 nucleotides: TGTGCCAGCAGCCCTCTAGCGGGAGATAAAACAGATACGCAGTATTTT.